These 32 T cell receptor beta chains were sequenced from one sample in a study of T-cell memory formation after mild COVID-19. Each CDR3 protein is one row after TCRdb ran MiXCR on the 5' RACE reads. The sample shows approximately 190,000 distinct CDR3 sequences, 18% of them seen only once. The sample comprised PBMCs or a T cell subset sorted from them (not recorded which). The receptors originated from an adult woman who had mild COVID-19 (a few samples of this study predate the infection). Cell type and time point are not known.

There are a few counts of this clonotype. V gene TRBV19 combines with J gene TRBJ1-2; the D is unclear. This CDR3 has 13 amino acids. Trimming took 3 bases from V and 1 from J, leaving 6 bases between them. Germline CDR1 is LNHDA and CDR2 is SQIVND (reference sequence). CDR3 bases: TGTGCCAGTAGTATCAAGATTAACTATGGCTACACCTTC. Encoded protein: CASSIKINYGYTF.

This clonotype was counted a few times. V gene TRBV12-3 or TRBV12-4 combines with J gene TRBJ2-4; D is unclear. The CDR3 is 14 amino acids. V lost 6 bases and J lost 0, with 9 bases in between. Here the CDR3 DNA reads TGTGCCAGCAGGGCTAGTCTAGCCAAAAACATTCAGTACTTC. This codes for CASRASLAKNIQYF.

This clonotype was seen a few times. The chain combines TRBV7-2 with TRBJ1-1; D remains ambiguous. CDR1 and CDR2 (germline): SGHTA, FQGNSA. The CDR3 length is 13 residues. Trimming shortened V by 7 bases and J by 3 bases, and 12 bases separated the two germline ends. The DNA for the CDR3 is TGTGCCAGCACTAAGGGCCTTCACACTGAAGCTTTCTTT. Encoded protein: CASTKGLHTEAFF. Full variable domain (missing parts from reference TRBV7-2 and TRBJ1-1): GAGVSQSPSNKVTEKGKDVELRCDPISGHTALYWYRQSLGQGLEFLIYFQGNSAPDKSGLPSDRFSAERTGGSVSTLTIQRTQQEDSAVYLCASTKGLHTEAFFGQGTRLTVV.

This clonotype was observed a handful of times. This chain links TRBV4-2 with TRBJ2-7; D may be TRBD1 or TRBD2 (5 bases each). Trimming left V 0 bases short and J 3 bases short, with 9 bases between. Germline V gene sequence: CDR1 LGHNA, CDR2 YNFKEQ. The CDR3 covers 14 residues. The CDR3 loop reads CASSQDEGHYEQYF. DNA of the CDR3: TGTGCCAGCAGCCAAGATGAGGGGCACTACGAGCAGTACTTC.

In this sample, this clonotype turned up a few times. The rearrangement links TRBV20-1 to TRBJ1-1; D might be TRBD1 (6 bases). V was pared by 0 bases and J by 5 bases, with 13 bases between. The germline CDR1 and CDR2 sequences are DFQATT and SNEGSKA (reference sequence). The CDR3 covers 14 residues. The CDR3, as DNA: TGCAGTGCTAGAGATTTGGGGGGCCGGACTGAAGCTTTCTTT. As protein: CSARDLGGRTEAFF.

V and J are TRBV5-5 and TRBJ2-2, with TRBD2 matching over 13 bases. CDR1 SGHKS and CDR2 YYEKEE come from the germline V gene (reference sequence). The junction had 8 bases not matched to a gene; V was cut back by 4 bases and J by 2 bases. The CDR3 has 18 amino acids. The CDR3 spells CASSTGLAGDTNTGELFF. In DNA form, the CDR3 reads TGTGCCAGCAGCACAGGACTAGCGGGGGATACTAACACCGGGGAGCTGTTTTTT.

This clonotype showed up just a few times. The V call is TRBV6-2 or TRBV6-3, the J call TRBJ2-1; D is undetermined. Germline assignment: CDR1 MNHEY and CDR2 SVGEGT. Trimming took 5 bases from V and 12 from J, leaving 17 bases between them. CDR3 size: 13 residues. The chain's CDR3 is CASSNDVGYGQFF. The DNA for the CDR3 is TGTGCCAGCAGTAACGACGTCGGATACGGGCAGTTCTTC.

The rearrangement joins TRBV6-5 to TRBJ1-5; tentatively, D is TRBD1 (5 bases). V was clipped by 2 bases and J by 0 bases, with 11 bases between them. CDR3 length: 16 amino acids. In germline, CDR1 is MNHEY, CDR2 SVGAGI. The chain's CDR3 is CASSYPPTGSNQPQHF. Here the CDR3 DNA reads TGTGCCAGCAGTTACCCGCCAACAGGTAGCAATCAGCCCCAGCATTTT.

This clonotype was detected only a few times. V usage is TRBV7-2 and J usage is TRBJ2-3, with TRBD2 matching 7 bases. CDR3 size: 14 residues. Trimming removed 5 bases from V and 6 bases from J; junction bases left unmatched: 8. The germline V gene encodes CDR1 SGHTA and CDR2 FQGNSA. The CDR3 sequence is CASSPREQPDTQYF. As DNA, the CDR3 is TGTGCCAGCAGCCCGCGGGAGCAGCCGGATACGCAGTATTTT.

This clonotype was recorded at least ten times. The chain combines TRBV14 with TRBJ2-7; 8 bases are a match to TRBD1. Germline V CDR1 and CDR2: SGHDN, FVKESK. The trim removed 4 bases at V and 3 bases at J, leaving 5 bases unmatched. The CDR3 covers 14 residues. The CDR3 spells CASSPQGAGYEQYF. The CDR3 nucleotides read TGTGCCAGCAGCCCCCAGGGGGCCGGCTACGAGCAGTACTTC.

This clonotype was detected only a few times. This rearrangement joins TRBV29-1 to TRBJ1-1; TRBD1 aligns across 7 bases. Germline CDR1 is SQVTM and CDR2 is ANQGSEA. This CDR3 is 12 amino acids long. Unmatched junction bases numbered 9, after V lost 7 bases and J lost 7 bases. The CDR3 spells CSAQPTGLEAFF. Written as DNA, the CDR3 is TGCAGCGCCCAGCCGACAGGGCTTGAAGCTTTCTTT. The full variable domain, its missing parts supplied by reference TRBV29-1 and TRBJ1-1, is SAVISQKPSRDICQRGTSLTIQCQVDSQVTMMFWYRQQPGQSLTLIATANQGSEATYESGFVIDKFPISRPNLTFSTLTVSNMSPEDSSIYLCSAQPTGLEAFFGQGTRLTVV.

The chain joins TRBV24-1 to TRBJ2-1; D is ambiguous. This CDR3 region has 14 residues. From germline, CDR1 is KGHDR and CDR2 SFDVKD. V lost 5 bases to trimming and J lost 9 bases, with 16 bases between them. CDR3: CATSGSRPTGEQFF. The CDR3 coding sequence is TGTGCCACCAGTGGTAGCAGGCCCACGGGTGAGCAGTTCTTC.

This rearrangement joins TRBV4-2 to TRBJ2-7; D is uncertain. Between the trimmed V and J ends, which lost 0 bases and 2 bases, there was a span of 20 bases. Germline loops: CDR1 LGHNA, CDR2 YNFKEQ. The CDR3 runs 18 residues. The CDR3 DNA is TGTGCCAGCAGCCAAGATGGTTTGGGTCTGCACGTGACCTACGAGCAGTACTTC. Encoded protein: CASSQDGLGLHVTYEQYF.

The CDR3 spells CASSQGIRDRGKNTEAFF. The CDR3 DNA follows: TGCGCCAGCAGCCAAGGGATAAGGGACAGGGGAAAGAACACTGAAGCTTTCTTT. This sequence joins TRBV4-1 and TRBJ1-1, with 10 bases that match TRBD1. Trimming removed 1 base from V and 1 base from J; junction bases left unmatched: 9. The CDR3 extends over 18 amino acids. Germline lookup yields CDR1 MGHRA and CDR2 YSYEKL.

This chain uses TRBV5-5 with TRBJ1-5, with TRBD1 matching over 7 bases. The V gene's germline CDR1 is SGHKS and CDR2 YYEKEE (reference sequence). Unmatched junction bases numbered 10, after V lost 4 bases and J lost 0 bases. This CDR3 contains 17 residues. The CDR3, as DNA: TGTGCCAGCAGCCCTATGGGAGGGGACAGTAGCAATCAGCCCCAGCATTTT. It is translated as CASSPMGGDSSNQPQHF.

The rearrangement links TRBV7-8 to TRBJ2-3; TRBD1 agrees at 11 bases. J gave up 6 bases and V 4 bases, and 3 bases lay outside the gene matches. The CDR3 is made up of 14 amino acids. Germline lookup yields CDR1 SGHVS and CDR2 FQNEAQ. The CDR3 loop reads CASSSDRGRDTQYF. Written as DNA, the CDR3 is TGTGCCAGCAGCTCGGACAGGGGGCGGGATACGCAGTATTTT.

The chain couples TRBV12-3 or TRBV12-4 to TRBJ1-2; possibly TRBD1 for D (6 bases). Trimming took off 2 bases at V and 5 bases at J, with 12 bases between the two ends. CDR3 size: 14 residues. CDR3 in amino acids: CASSLRGGGYGYTF. CDR3 nucleotides: TGTGCCAGCAGTTTAAGGGGGGGCGGTTATGGCTACACCTTC.

This clonotype was observed a handful of times. J is TRBJ2-7 and V is TRBV24-1, with D possibly matching TRBD1 (5 bases). The CDR3 spans 14 residues. The germline gives CDR1 KGHDR, CDR2 SFDVKD. V was clipped by 4 bases and J by 4 bases, with 13 bases between them. The CDR3 sequence is CATSDSSDRYEQYF. CDR3 nucleotides: TGTGCCACCAGTGACTCATCAGACAGATACGAGCAGTACTTC.

This clonotype came up a few times. This chain uses TRBV5-4 with TRBJ2-3, with 11 positions matching TRBD2. Trimming cost V 3 bases and J 2 bases; bases outside gene matches: 5. Germline lookup yields CDR1 SGHNT and CDR2 YYREEE (reference sequence). The CDR3 runs 16 residues. The CDR3 nucleotides are TGTGCCAGCAGCTCCTTAGCGGGGGGGGACACAGATACGCAGTATTTT. This codes for CASSSLAGGDTDTQYF.

The chain joins TRBV6-2 or TRBV6-3 to TRBJ1-4, with unresolved D. CDR3 length: 13 residues. The V end lost 2 bases, the J end lost 10 bases, and 11 bases lay between the germline ends. Germline CDR1 reads MNHEY; CDR2 reads SVGEGT. The CDR3 DNA sequence: TGTGCCAGCAGTTACCCGGGCGGAGGAAAACTGTTTTTT. This sequence encodes CASSYPGGGKLFF.

The gene calls are TRBV18 and TRBJ1-2; D gene ambiguous. CDR1 is KGHSH, CDR2 LQKENI, per germline. The CDR3 is 14 residues long. With 0 bases removed from V and 7 bases from J, the gap between germline ends came to 12 bases. In nucleotides, the CDR3 is TGTGCCAGCTCACCACCCTCCGGGTTATTTGGCTACACCTTC. It is translated as CASSPPSGLFGYTF.

This rearrangement joins TRBV25-1 to TRBJ2-1, with D perhaps being TRBD1 or TRBD2 (6 bases each). The CDR3 length is 16 residues. Germline CDR1 is MGHDK and CDR2 is SYGVNS. Between the trimmed V and J ends, which lost 1 base and 10 bases, there was a span of 20 bases. In nucleotides, the CDR3 is TGTGCCAGCAGTGAATTGTTCGGGGGCGCAGAAGACGAGCAGTTCTTC. Protein sequence: CASSELFGGAEDEQFF. Combining the CDR3 with reference TRBV25-1 and TRBJ2-1 gives the whole variable domain EADIYQTPRYLVIGTGKKITLECSQTMGHDKMYWYQQDPGMELHLIHYSYGVNSTEKGDLSSESTVSRIRTEHFPLTLESARPSHTSQYLCASSELFGGAEDEQFFGPGTRLTVL.

This chain links TRBV5-5 with TRBJ1-5; no clear D. V lost 0 bases and J lost 3, with 16 bases in between. Per germline, CDR1 SGHKS and CDR2 YYEKEE (reference sequence). The CDR3 sequence is 17 residues long. The CDR3 loop reads CASSLGLFRSLNQPQHF. DNA for the CDR3: TGTGCCAGCAGCTTGGGCTTGTTCAGGAGCCTCAATCAGCCCCAGCATTTT.

The chain carries TRBV3-1 and TRBJ2-5, with TRBD2 matching over 10 bases. The germline CDR1 and CDR2 sequences are LGHDT and YNNKEL (reference sequence). This CDR3 is built from 16 residues. J was trimmed by 5 bases and V by 3 bases; bases with no gene match: 9. The CDR3 sequence is CASSHLRTSGFETQYF. As DNA, the CDR3 is TGTGCCAGCAGCCACCTCCGGACTAGCGGTTTTGAGACCCAGTACTTC.

This clonotype was found a few times. The chain recombines TRBV25-1 with TRBJ1-2, with D possibly being TRBD1 (5 bases). The germline V and J ends were trimmed by 7 bases and 8 bases, with 17 bases remaining between them. This CDR3 region has 13 residues. Germline CDR1 and CDR2: MGHDK and SYGVNS. The CDR3 is CASNTGGIGGYTF. The CDR3 region has the DNA TGTGCCAGCAATACCGGGGGGATAGGAGGCTACACCTTC.

This sequence joins TRBV12-3 or TRBV12-4 and TRBJ1-5; D is unclear. The CDR3 length is 13 residues. V lost 3 bases and J lost 1, with 4 bases in between. The CDR3 region has the DNA TGTGCCAGCAGTTTTGTGAGCAATCAGCCCCAGCATTTT. This encodes CASSFVSNQPQHF.

In its sample, this clonotype was seen a few times. This chain links TRBV3-1 with TRBJ1-5; possible D gene TRBD1, 5 bases. The CDR3 sequence is 17 residues long. Germline lookup yields CDR1 LGHDT and CDR2 YNNKEL (reference sequence). The V end was cut by 0 bases, the J end by 0 bases, with 12 bases between. CDR3 nucleotide sequence: TGTGCCAGCAGCCAAGACAGAGGGGCTAATAGCAATCAGCCCCAGCATTTT. Translated, it gives CASSQDRGANSNQPQHF.

The chain employs TRBV20-1 and TRBJ1-1; no reliable D call. Germline V CDR1 and CDR2: DFQATT, SNEGSKA (reference sequence). The CDR3 length is 13 residues. V lost 3 bases to trimming and J lost 1 base, with 9 bases between them. In DNA form, the CDR3 reads TGCAGTGCTAGGGATCCAAGGAACACTGAAGCTTTCTTT. Amino acids: CSARDPRNTEAFF.

V is TRBV12-3 or TRBV12-4 and J is TRBJ2-5; D uncertain. The CDR3 has 15 amino acids. Trimming pared 1 base from V and 4 bases from J, leaving 13 bases between. The CDR3 region has the DNA TGTGCCAGCAGTTTAGTGGCTGGAAGGAGAGAGACCCAGTACTTC. Its translation is CASSLVAGRRETQYF.

This chain connects TRBV20-1 to TRBJ2-1; 9 bases fit TRBD2. J lost 5 bases, V lost 3 bases, and 5 bases had no gene match. This CDR3 region has 14 residues. Germline CDR1 is DFQATT and CDR2 is SNEGSKA (reference sequence). CDR3 DNA: TGCAGTGCTAGCTATCCTAGCGGGGACAATGAGCAGTTCTTC. Translated, it gives CSASYPSGDNEQFF.

This clonotype has just a few counts. One end of the junction does not line up with germline, which may come from a read error. J is TRBJ2-3 and V is TRBV9, with D possibly matching TRBD1 (5 bases). The CDR3 has 14 amino acids. CDR1 and CDR2 from the germline V gene are SGDLS and YYNGEE. CDR3 DNA: TGTGCCAGCAGCGTAGGGGGCTACACAGAAACGCAGTATTTT. Translating it yields CASSVGGYTETQYF. Based on the CDR3 plus reference TRBV9 and TRBJ2-3, the full variable domain is DSGVTQTPKHLITATGQRVTLRCSPRSGDLSVYWYQQSLDQGLQFLIQYYNGEERAKGNILERFSAQQFPDLHSELNLSSLELGDSALYFCASSVGGYTETQYFGPGTRLTVL.

This clonotype was recorded a few times. The CDR3 region has the DNA TGTGCCAGCAGCCATCTTGGTGAAAAACTGTTTTTT. Protein product: CASSHLGEKLFF. The chain joins TRBV4-2 to TRBJ1-4, with unresolved D. V was cut by 3 bases and J by 7 bases, with 6 bases left in between. The germline V gene encodes CDR1 LGHNA and CDR2 YNFKEQ. The CDR3 contains 12 residues.